One T cell receptor (beta chain) is described in this entry. The record originates from a study of blood T cell repertoires in COVID-19. In the study overall: The United States, Italy and Spain were the sources of the acute and convalescent COVID-19 samples. Sources were T cells, B-cell-depleted T cells, or PBMCs; the material itself was cDNA or gDNA.

Per the germline V gene, CDR1 is MNHEY and CDR2 is SVGAGI. Trimming pared 7 bases from V and 4 bases from J, leaving 11 bases between. The CDR3 loop spans 13 amino acids. Original handling: Reference gene primer amplification in the assay estimated nucleated cell counts. Clones were sequenced by immunoSEQ multiplex PCR, and TCRdb holds only the in-frame ones, with some missing. D and trimming were read from the DNA, whereas the V and J calls and clone size are those reported in that table. The data contain about 180,000 clones, just over 85% of them singletons. The source of this sequence is a man aged 50-59 years with active or convalescent COVID-19. Sequenced input: peripheral blood. The chain combines TRBV6-5 with TRBJ1-5; the D gene is possibly TRBD1 (5 bases). The CDR3: CASTRGGNQPQHF. The CDR3 coding sequence is TGTGCCAGCACGAGGGGAGGGAATCAGCCCCAGCATTTT.